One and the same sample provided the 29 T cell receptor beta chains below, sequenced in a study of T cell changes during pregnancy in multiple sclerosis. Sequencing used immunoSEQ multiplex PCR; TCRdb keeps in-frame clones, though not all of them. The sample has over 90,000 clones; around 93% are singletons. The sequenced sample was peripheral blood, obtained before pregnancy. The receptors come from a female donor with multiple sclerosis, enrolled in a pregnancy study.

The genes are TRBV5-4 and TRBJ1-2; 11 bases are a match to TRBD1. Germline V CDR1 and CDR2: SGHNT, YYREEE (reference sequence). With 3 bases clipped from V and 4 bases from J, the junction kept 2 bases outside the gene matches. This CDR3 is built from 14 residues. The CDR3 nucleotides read TGTGCCAGCAGCTCCGGGACAGGGGGCTATGGCTACACCTTC. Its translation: CASSSGTGGYGYTF.

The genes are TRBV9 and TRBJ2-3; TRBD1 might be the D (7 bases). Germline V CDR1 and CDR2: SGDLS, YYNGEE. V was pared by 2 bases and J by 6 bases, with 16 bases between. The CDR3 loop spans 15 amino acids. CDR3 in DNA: TGTGCCAGCAGCGTCAGGGGGGCATTTGGGGATACGCAGTATTTT. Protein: CASSVRGAFGDTQYF.

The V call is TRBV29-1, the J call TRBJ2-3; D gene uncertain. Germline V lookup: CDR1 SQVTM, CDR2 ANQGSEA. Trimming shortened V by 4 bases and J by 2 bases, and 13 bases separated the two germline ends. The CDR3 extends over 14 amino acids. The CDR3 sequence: CSVVFAGHTDTQYF. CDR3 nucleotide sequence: TGCAGCGTTGTCTTCGCAGGCCACACAGATACGCAGTATTTT.

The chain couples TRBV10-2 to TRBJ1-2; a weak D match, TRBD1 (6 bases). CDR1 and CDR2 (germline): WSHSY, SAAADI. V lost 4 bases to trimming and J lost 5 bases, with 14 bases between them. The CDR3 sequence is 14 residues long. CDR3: CASSGRGAMYGYTF. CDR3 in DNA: TGCGCCAGCAGTGGCAGGGGAGCCATGTATGGCTACACCTTC.

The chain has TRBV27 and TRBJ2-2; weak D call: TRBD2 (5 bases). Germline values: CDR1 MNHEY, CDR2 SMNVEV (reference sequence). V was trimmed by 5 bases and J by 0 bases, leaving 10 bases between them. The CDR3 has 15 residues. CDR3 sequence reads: CASSPRGSNTGELFF. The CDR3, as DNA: TGTGCCAGCAGTCCCCGGGGTTCGAACACCGGGGAGCTGTTTTTT.

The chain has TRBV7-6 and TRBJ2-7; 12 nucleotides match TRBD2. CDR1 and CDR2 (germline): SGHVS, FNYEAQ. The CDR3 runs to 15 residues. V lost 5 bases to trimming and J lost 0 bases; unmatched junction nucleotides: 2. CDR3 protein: CASSPTSGSSYEQYF. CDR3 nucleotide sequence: TGTGCCAGCAGCCCGACTAGCGGGAGCTCCTACGAGCAGTACTTC.

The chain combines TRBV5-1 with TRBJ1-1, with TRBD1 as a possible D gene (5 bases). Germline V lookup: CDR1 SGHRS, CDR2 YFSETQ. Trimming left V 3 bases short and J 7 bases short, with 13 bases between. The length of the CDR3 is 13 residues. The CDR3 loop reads CASSSFGGYEAFF. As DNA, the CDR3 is TGCGCCAGCAGCTCCTTCGGGGGGTATGAAGCTTTCTTT.

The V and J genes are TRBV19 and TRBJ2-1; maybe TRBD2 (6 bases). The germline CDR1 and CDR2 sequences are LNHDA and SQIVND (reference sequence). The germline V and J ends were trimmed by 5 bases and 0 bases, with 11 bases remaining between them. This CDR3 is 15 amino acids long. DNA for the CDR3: TGTGCCAGTAGTGATAGCGGTGGCTCCTACAATGAGCAGTTCTTC. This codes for CASSDSGGSYNEQFF.

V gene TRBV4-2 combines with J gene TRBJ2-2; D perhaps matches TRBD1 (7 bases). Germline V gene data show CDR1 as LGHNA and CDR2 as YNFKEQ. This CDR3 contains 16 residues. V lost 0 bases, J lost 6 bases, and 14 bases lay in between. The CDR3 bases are TGTGCCAGCAGCCAAGATACGGCAGGGGGGTCCGGGGAGCTGTTTTTT. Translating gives CASSQDTAGGSGELFF.

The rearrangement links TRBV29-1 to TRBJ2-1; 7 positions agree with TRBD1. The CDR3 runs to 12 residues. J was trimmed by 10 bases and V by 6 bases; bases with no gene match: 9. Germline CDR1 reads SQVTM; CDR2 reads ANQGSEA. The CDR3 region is CSVTRQGQEQFF. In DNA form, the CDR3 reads TGCAGCGTGACACGACAGGGCCAAGAGCAGTTCTTC.

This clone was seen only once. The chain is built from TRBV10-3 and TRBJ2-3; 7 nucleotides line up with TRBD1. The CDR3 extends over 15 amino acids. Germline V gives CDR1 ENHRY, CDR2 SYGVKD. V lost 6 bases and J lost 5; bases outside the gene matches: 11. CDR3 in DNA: TGTGCCATCAGCGACAGGGCTAATTCGGGAGATACGCAGTATTTT. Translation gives CAISDRANSGDTQYF.

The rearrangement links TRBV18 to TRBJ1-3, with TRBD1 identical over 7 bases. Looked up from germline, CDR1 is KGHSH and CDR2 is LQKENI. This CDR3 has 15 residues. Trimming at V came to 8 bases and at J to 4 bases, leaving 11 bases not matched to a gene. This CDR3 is CASALDRPLGNTIYF. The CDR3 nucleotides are TGTGCCAGCGCGCTGGACAGGCCACTCGGAAACACCATATATTTT.

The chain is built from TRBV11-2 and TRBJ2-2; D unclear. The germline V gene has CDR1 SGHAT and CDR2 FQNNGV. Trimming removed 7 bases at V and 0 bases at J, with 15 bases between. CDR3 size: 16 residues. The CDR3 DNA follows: TGTGCCAGCACTCGCTTCCAGTTCGCGAACACCGGGGAGCTGTTTTTT. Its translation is CASTRFQFANTGELFF. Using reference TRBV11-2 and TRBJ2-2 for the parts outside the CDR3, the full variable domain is EAGVAQSPRYKIIEKRQSVAFWCNPISGHATLYWYQQILGQGPKLLIQFQNNGVVDDSQLPKDRFSAERLKGVDSTLKIQPAKLEDSAVYLCASTRFQFANTGELFFGEGSRLTVL.

As DNA, the CDR3 is TGCGCCAGCAGCCAAGAGGGGGGGCGCACAGATACGCAGTATTTT. The encoded protein is CASSQEGGRTDTQYF. The chain joins TRBV4-3 to TRBJ2-3, with a tentative D call TRBD2 (7 bases). V shed 0 bases and J shed 1 base, with 8 bases lying between them. The V gene's germline CDR1 is LGHNA and CDR2 YSLEER. CDR3 length: 15 residues.

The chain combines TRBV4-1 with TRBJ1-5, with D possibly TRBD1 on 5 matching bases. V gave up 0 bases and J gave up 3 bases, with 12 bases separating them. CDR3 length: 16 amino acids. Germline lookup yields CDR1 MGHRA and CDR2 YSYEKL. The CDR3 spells CASSQEGTSLNQPQHF. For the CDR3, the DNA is TGCGCCAGCAGCCAAGAAGGGACTAGCCTCAATCAGCCCCAGCATTTT.

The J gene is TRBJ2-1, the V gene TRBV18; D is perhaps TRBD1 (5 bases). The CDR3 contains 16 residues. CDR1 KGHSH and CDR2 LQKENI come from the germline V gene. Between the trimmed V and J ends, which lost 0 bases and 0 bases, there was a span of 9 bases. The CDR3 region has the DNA TGTGCCAGCTCACCACCGGGGCGGAGCTCCTACAATGAGCAGTTCTTC. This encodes CASSPPGRSSYNEQFF. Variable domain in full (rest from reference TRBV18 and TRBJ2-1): NAGVMQNPRHLVRRRGQEARLRCSPMKGHSHVYWYRQLPEEGLKFMVYLQKENIIDESGMPKERFSAEFPKEGPSILRIQQVVRGDSAAYFCASSPPGRSSYNEQFFGPGTRLTVL.

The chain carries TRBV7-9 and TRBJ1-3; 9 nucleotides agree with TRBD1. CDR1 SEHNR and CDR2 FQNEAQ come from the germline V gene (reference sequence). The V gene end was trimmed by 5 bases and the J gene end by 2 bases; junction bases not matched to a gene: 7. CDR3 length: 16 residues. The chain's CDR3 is CASSRDRAITGNTIYF. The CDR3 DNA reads TGTGCCAGCAGCCGGGACAGGGCCATCACTGGAAACACCATATATTTT.

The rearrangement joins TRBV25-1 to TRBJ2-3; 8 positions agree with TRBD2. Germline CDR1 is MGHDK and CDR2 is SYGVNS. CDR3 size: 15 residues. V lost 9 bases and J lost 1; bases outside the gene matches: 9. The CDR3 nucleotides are TGTGCCAGTGATCATAGCGGGATAGGCACAGATACGCAGTATTTT. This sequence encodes CASDHSGIGTDTQYF.

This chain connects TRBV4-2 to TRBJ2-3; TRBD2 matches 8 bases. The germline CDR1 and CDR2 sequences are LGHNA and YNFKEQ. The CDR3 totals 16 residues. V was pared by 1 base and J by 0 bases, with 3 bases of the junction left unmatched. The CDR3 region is CASSQAKRGSTDTQYF. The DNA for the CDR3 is TGTGCCAGCAGCCAAGCAAAGCGGGGGAGCACAGATACGCAGTATTTT.

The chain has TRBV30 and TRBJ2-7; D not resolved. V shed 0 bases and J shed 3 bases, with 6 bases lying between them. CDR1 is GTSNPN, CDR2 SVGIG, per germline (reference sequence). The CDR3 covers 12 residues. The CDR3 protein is CAWSVFGYEQYF. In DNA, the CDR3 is TGTGCCTGGAGTGTCTTCGGCTACGAGCAGTACTTC.

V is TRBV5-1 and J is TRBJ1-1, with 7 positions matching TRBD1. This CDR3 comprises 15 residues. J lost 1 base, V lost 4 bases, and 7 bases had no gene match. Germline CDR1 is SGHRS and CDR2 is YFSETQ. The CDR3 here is CASSPTGARNTEAFF. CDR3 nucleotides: TGCGCCAGCAGCCCCACAGGGGCCAGGAACACTGAAGCTTTCTTT.

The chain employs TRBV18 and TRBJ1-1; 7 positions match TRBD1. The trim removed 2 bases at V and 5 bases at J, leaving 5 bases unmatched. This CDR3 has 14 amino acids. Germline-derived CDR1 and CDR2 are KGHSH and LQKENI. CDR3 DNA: TGTGCCAGCTCACCAGCCAACAGGGGTACTGAAGCTTTCTTT. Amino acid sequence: CASSPANRGTEAFF.

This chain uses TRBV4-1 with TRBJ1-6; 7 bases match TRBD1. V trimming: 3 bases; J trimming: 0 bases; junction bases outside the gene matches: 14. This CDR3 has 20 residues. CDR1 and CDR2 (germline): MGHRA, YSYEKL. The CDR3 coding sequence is TGCGCCAGCAGCCAGGTTCCGAGGACAGGAGTGAGCTCCTATAATTCACCCCTCCACTTT. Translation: CASSQVPRTGVSSYNSPLHF.

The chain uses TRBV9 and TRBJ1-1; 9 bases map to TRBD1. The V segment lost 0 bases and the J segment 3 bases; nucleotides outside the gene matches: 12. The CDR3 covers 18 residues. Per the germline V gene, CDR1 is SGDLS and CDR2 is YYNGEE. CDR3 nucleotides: TGTGCCAGCAGCGTAGGATGGCTGGACAGGGGAACGGACACTGAAGCTTTCTTT. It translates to CASSVGWLDRGTDTEAFF.

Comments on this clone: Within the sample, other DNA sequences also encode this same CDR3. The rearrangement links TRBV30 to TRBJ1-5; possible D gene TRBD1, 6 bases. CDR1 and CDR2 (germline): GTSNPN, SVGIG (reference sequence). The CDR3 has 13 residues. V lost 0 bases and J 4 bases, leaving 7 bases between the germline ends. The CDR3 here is CAWSVQGNQPQHF. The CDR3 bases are TGTGCCTGGAGTGTGCAGGGGAATCAGCCCCAGCATTTT.

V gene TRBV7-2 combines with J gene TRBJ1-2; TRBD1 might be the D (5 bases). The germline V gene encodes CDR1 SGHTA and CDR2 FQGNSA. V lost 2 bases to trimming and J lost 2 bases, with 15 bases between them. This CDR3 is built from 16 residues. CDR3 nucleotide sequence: TGTGCCAGCAGCTTACCTACAGGTTTGGGGAACTATGGCTACACCTTC. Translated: CASSLPTGLGNYGYTF. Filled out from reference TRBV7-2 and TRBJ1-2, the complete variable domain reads GAGVSQSPSNKVTEKGKDVELRCDPISGHTALYWYRQSLGQGLEFLIYFQGNSAPDKSGLPSDRFSAERTGGSVSTLTIQRTQQEDSAVYLCASSLPTGLGNYGYTFGSGTRLTVV.

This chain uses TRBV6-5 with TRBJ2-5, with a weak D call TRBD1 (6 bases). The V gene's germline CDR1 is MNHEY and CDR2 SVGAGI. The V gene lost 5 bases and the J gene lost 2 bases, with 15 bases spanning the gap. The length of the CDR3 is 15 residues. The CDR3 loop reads CASSTDRSGQETQYF. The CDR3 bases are TGTGCCAGCAGTACCGACAGGTCTGGGCAAGAGACCCAGTACTTC.

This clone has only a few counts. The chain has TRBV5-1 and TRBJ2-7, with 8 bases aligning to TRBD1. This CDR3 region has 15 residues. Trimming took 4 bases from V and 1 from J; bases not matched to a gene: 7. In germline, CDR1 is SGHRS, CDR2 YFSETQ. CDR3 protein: CASSAGQGQSYEQYF. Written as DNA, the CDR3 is TGCGCCAGCAGCGCAGGACAGGGTCAGTCCTACGAGCAGTACTTC.

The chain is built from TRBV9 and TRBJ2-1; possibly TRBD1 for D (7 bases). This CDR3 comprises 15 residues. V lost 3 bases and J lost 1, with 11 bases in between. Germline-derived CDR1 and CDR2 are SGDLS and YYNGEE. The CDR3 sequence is CASSAQGGSYNEQFF. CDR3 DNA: TGTGCCAGCAGCGCGCAGGGGGGATCCTACAATGAGCAGTTCTTC.